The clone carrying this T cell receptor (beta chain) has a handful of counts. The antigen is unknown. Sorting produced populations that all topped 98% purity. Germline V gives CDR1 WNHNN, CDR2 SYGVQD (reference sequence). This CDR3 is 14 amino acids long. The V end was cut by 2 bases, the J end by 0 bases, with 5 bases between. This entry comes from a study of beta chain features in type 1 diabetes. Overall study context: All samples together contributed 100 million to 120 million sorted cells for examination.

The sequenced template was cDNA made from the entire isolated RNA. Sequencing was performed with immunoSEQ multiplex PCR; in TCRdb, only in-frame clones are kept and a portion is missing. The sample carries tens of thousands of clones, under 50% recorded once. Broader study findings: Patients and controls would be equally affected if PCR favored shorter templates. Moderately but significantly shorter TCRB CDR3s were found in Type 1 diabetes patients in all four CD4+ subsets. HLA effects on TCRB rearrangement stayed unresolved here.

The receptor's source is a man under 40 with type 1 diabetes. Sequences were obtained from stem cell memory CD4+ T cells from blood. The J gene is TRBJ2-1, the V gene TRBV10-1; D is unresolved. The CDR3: CASSEESSYNEQFF. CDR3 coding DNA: TGCGCCAGCAGTGAGGAGAGCTCCTACAATGAGCAGTTCTTC.